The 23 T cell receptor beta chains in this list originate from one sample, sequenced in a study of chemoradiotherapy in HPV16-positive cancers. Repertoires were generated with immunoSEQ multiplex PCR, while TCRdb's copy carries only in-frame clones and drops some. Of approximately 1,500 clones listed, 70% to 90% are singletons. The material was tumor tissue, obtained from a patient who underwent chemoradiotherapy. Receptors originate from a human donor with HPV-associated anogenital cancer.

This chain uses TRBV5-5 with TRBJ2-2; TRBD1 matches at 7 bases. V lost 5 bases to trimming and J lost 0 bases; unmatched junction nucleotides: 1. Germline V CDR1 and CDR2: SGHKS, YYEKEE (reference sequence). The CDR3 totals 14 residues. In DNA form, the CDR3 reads TGTGCCAGCAGACAGGGGCCGAACACCGGGGAGCTGTTTTTT. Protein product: CASRQGPNTGELFF.

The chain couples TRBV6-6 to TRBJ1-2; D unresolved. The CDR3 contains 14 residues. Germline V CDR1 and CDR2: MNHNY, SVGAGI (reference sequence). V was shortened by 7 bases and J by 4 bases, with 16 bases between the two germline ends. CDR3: CASKVPTVPYGYTF. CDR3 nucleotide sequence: TGTGCCAGCAAAGTTCCCACGGTCCCCTATGGCTACACCTTC.

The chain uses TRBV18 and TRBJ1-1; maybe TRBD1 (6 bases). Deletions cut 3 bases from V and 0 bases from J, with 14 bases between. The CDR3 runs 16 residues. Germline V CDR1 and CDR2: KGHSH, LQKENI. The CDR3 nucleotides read TGTGCCAGCTCACCTACCTGGACAGCCATGAACACTGAAGCTTTCTTT. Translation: CASSPTWTAMNTEAFF.

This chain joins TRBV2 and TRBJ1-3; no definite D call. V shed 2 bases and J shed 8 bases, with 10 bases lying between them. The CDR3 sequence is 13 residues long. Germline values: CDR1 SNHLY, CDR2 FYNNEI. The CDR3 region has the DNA TGTGCCAGCAGTGAAAGGTTACGGGACACCATATATTTT. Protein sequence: CASSERLRDTIYF.

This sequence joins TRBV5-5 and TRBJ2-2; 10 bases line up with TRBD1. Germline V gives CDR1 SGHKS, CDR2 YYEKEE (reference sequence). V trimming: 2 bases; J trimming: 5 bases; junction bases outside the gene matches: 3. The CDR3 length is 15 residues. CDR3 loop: CASSFLGQGTGELFF. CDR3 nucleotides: TGTGCCAGCAGCTTCCTGGGACAGGGGACCGGGGAGCTGTTTTTT.

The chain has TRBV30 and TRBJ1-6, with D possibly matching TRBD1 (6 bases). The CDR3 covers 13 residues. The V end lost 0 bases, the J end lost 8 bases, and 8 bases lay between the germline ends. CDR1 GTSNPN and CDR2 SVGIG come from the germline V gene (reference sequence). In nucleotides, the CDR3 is TGTGCCTGGAGTGTACAGGGAGATTCACCCCTCCACTTT. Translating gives CAWSVQGDSPLHF. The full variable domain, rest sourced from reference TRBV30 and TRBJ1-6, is SQTIHQWPATLVQPVGSPLSLECTVEGTSNPNLYWYRQAAGRGLQLLFYSVGIGQISSEVPQNLSASRPQDRQFILSSKKLLLSDSGFYLCAWSVQGDSPLHFGNGTRLTVT.

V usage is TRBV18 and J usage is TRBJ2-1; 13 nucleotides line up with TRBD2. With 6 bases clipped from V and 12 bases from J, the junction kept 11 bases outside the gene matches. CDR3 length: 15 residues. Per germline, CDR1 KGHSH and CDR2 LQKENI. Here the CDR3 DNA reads TGTGCCAGCTCCTCAACTAGCGGGAGGGTCCAGGTGCAGTTCTTC. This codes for CASSSTSGRVQVQFF.

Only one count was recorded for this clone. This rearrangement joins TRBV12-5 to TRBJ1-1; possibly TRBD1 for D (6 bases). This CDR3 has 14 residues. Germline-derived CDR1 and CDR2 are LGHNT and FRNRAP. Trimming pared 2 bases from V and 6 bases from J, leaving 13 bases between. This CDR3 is CASGLTPGVPEAFF. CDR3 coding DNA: TGTGCTAGTGGTTTGACACCAGGGGTCCCTGAAGCTTTCTTT.

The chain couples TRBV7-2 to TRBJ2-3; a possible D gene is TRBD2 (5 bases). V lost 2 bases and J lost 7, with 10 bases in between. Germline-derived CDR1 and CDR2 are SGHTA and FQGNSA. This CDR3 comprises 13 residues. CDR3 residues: CASSLYRGNTQYF. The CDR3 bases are TGTGCCAGCAGCTTATACCGGGGAAATACGCAGTATTTT. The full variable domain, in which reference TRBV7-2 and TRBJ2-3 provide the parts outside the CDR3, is GAGVSQSPSNKVTEKGKDVELRCDPISGHTALYWYRQSLGQGLEFLIYFQGNSAPDKSGLPSDRFSAERTGGSVSTLTIQRTQQEDSAVYLCASSLYRGNTQYFGPGTRLTVL.

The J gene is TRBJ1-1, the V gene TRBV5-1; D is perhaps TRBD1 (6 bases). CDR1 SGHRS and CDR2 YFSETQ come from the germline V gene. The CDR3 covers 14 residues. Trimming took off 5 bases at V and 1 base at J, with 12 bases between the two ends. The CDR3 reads CASSHQGPNTEAFF. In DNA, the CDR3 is TGCGCCAGCAGTCACCAGGGGCCGAACACTGAAGCTTTCTTT. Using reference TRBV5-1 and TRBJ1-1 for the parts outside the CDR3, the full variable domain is KAGVTQTPRYLIKTRGQQVTLSCSPISGHRSVSWYQQTPGQGLQFLFEYFSETQRNKGNFPGRFSGRQFSNSRSEMNVSTLELGDSALYLCASSHQGPNTEAFFGQGTRLTVV.

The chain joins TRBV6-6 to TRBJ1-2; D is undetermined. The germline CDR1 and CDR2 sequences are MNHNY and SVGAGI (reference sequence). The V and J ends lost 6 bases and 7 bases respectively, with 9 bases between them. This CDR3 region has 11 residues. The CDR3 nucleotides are TGTGCCAGCAGCTACGGAGTTGGCTACACCTTC. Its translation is CASSYGVGYTF.

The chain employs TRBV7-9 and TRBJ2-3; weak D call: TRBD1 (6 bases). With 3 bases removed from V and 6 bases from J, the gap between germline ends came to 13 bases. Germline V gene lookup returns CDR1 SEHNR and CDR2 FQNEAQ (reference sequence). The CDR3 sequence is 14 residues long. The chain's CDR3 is CASSFGQGKDTQYF. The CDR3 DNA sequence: TGTGCCAGCAGCTTTGGGCAGGGGAAGGATACGCAGTATTTT.

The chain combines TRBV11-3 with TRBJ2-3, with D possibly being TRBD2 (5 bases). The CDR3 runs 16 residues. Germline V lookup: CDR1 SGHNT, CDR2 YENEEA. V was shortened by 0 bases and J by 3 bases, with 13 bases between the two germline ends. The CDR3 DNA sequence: TGTGCCAGCAGCTTAGACCCACTTAGAGGGACAGATACGCAGTATTTT. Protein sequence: CASSLDPLRGTDTQYF.

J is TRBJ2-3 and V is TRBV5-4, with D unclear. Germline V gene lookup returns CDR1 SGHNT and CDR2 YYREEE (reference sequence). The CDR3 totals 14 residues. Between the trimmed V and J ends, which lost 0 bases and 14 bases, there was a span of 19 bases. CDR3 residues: CASSLASAPKGPYF. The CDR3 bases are TGTGCCAGCAGCTTGGCCAGCGCCCCCAAAGGACCGTATTTT. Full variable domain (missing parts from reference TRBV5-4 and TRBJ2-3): ETGVTQSPTHLIKTRGQQVTLRCSSQSGHNTVSWYQQALGQGPQFIFQYYREEENGRGNFPPRFSGLQFPNYSSELNVNALELDDSALYLCASSLASAPKGPYFGPGTRLTVL.

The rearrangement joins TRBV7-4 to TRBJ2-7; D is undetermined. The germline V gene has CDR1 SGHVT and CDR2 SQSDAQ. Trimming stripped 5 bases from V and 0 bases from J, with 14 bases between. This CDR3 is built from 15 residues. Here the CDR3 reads CASSPLSCSSYEQYF. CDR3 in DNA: TGTGCCAGCAGCCCGTTATCGTGTAGCTCCTACGAGCAGTACTTC.

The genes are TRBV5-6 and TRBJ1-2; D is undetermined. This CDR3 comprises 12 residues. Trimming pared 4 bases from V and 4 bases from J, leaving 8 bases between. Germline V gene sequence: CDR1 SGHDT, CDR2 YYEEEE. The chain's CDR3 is CASSAGIYGYTF. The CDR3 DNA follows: TGTGCCAGCAGCGCAGGAATCTATGGCTACACCTTC.

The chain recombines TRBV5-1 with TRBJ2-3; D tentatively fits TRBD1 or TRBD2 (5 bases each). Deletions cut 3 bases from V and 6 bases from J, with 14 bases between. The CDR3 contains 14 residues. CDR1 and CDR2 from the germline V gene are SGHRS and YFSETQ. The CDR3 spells CASSWGMSLDTQYF. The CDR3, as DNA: TGCGCCAGCAGCTGGGGGATGTCCCTGGATACGCAGTATTTT.

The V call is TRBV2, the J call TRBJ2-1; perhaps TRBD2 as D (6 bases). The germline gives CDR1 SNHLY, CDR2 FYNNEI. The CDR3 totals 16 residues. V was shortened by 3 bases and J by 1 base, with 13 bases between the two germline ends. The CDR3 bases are TGTGCCAGCAGTGATATCACTAGCTTATCCTACAATGAGCAGTTCTTC. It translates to CASSDITSLSYNEQFF.

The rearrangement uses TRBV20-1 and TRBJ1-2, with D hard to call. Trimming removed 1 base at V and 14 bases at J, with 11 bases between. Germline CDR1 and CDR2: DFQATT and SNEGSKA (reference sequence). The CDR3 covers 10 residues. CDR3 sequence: CSARVPGLTF. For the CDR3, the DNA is TGCAGTGCTAGAGTCCCGGGGTTGACCTTC.

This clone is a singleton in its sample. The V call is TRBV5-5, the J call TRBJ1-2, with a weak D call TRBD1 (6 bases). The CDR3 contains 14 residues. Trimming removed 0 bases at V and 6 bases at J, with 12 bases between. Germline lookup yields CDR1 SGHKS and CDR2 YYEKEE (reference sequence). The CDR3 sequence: CASSLEGRGDGYTF. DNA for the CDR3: TGTGCCAGCAGCTTGGAGGGCAGGGGAGATGGCTACACCTTC.

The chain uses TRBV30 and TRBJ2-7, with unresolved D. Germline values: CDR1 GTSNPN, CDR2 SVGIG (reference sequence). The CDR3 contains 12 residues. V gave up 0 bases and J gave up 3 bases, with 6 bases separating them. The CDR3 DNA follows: TGTGCCTGGAGTGTGGTCGGCTACGAGCAGTACTTC. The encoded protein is CAWSVVGYEQYF. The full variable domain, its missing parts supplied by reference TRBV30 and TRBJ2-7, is SQTIHQWPATLVQPVGSPLSLECTVEGTSNPNLYWYRQAAGRGLQLLFYSVGIGQISSEVPQNLSASRPQDRQFILSSKKLLLSDSGFYLCAWSVVGYEQYFGPGTRLTVT.

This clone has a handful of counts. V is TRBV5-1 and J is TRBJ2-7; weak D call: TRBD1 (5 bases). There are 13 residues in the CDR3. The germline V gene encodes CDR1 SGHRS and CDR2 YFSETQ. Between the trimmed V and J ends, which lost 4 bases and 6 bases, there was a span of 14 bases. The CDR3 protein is CASSLSTATEQYF. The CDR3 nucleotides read TGCGCCAGCAGCCTCTCGACAGCCACCGAGCAGTACTTC.

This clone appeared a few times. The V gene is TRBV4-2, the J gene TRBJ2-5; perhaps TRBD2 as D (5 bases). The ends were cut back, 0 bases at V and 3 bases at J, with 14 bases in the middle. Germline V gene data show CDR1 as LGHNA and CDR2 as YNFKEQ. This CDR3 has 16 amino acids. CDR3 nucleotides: TGTGCCAGCAGCCAAGATCTGGCCACTAGGGAAGAGACCCAGTACTTC. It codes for CASSQDLATREETQYF.